This T cell receptor (beta chain) was retrieved from a study of blood T cell repertoires in COVID-19. Study-wide background: Acute and convalescent COVID-19 samples came from the United States, Italy and Spain.

Donors were grouped by their self-reported clinical history. In Cohort 3, a recovered donor had either two negative PCRs, clearance, or symptom resolution. Authors' analysis steps: Nucleated cell counts were estimated from reference gene primer amplification. TCRdb's table, derived via immunoSEQ multiplex PCR, lists solely in-frame clones and lacks some. V and J calls and clone size are given by that table; D and trimming were obtained from the DNA. The data show about 480,000 clones, approximately 87% seen once. The clonotype was recovered from a middle-aged woman who had recovered from COVID-19. Sequenced sample: PBMCs or T cells enriched from blood (not recorded which).

CDR3 sequence: CASSLDIQGNYGYTF. The CDR3, as DNA: TGCGCCAGCAGCTTGGATATACAGGGCAACTATGGCTACACCTTC. The chain has TRBV5-1 and TRBJ1-2; maybe TRBD1 (6 bases). The CDR3 is made up of 15 amino acids. V lost 0 bases to trimming and J lost 2 bases, with 11 bases between them. The germline V gene encodes CDR1 SGHRS and CDR2 YFSETQ.